A single T cell receptor beta chain is shown here with its context. Measured with immunoSEQ multiplex PCR; TCRdb has only the in-frame clones, and not every one. There are about 280,000 clones in the sample; 65% to 90% occur only once, and roughly 5% lies in the top ten. The data derive from a study of blood T cell repertoires in COVID-19. The CDR3 consists of 17 residues. In germline, CDR1 is SGHRS, CDR2 YFSETQ. Trimming removed 6 bases from V and 5 bases from J; junction bases left unmatched: 18. The receptor was derived from a man aged 45-65 years with active or convalescent COVID-19. This chain joins TRBV5-1 and TRBJ2-5; TRBD2 matches 8 bases. Sequencing used peripheral blood. The DNA of the CDR3 is TGCGCCAGCAAGCAGGGTAGCGGGATCGGATTGTGGGAGACCCAGTACTTC. Protein sequence: CASKQGSGIGLWETQYF.